This TCR beta chain came from a study of siplizumab effects on memory and regulatory T cells. Clones were read by immunoSEQ multiplex PCR, and TCRdb kept only the in-frame ones, dropping some. In the table there are around 100,000 clones, about 94% of which are singletons. Study-wide results and limits: The apparent diversity of naive T cells exceeded that of memory cells, and naive T cells seemed to make a major contribution to the alloresponse. It was not possible to assign a naive or memory phenotype to roughly 80-97% of proliferating CD4+ or CD8+ clones. Controls had more than 25% Treg-derived mappable alloreactive CD4+ clones on average, versus roughly 70% with siplizumab. Suppression by proliferating Tregs derived from siplizumab cultures was not verified.

Germline CDR1 is LNHDA and CDR2 is SQIVND (reference sequence). This CDR3 has 14 residues. Trimming took 9 bases from V and 2 from J, leaving 15 bases between them. Points on this clone: Its antigen is as yet unknown.

Sequencing used non-Treg CD4+ T cells sorted from blood. This sequence was found in a human donor in good health. J is TRBJ2-3 and V is TRBV19; D unresolved. The CDR3 is CASGRRNPTDTQYF. The CDR3, as DNA: TGTGCCAGCGGAAGAAGGAACCCCACAGATACGCAGTATTTT.